This T cell receptor (beta chain) was recorded in a study of control samples from healthy donors and cancer patients. The V gene's germline CDR1 is SGHTA and CDR2 FQGNSA. CDR3 length: 17 residues. Trimming cost V 3 bases and J 2 bases, with 20 bases left between them. The assay was immunoSEQ multiplex PCR, and TCRdb's table has in-frame clones only and misses some. The table shows roughly 98,000 clones, with just over 90% occurring only once. The clonotype originates from a man aged 18-30 years in good health. V is TRBV7-2 and J is TRBJ2-7, with D perhaps matching TRBD1 or TRBD2 (5 bases each). Input material: blood. The CDR3 DNA reads TGTGCCAGCAGCTTTCCCCGAGGGGCAGGAGATCCCTACGAGCAGTACTTC. This encodes CASSFPRGAGDPYEQYF.